The clone carrying this TCR beta chain was picked up many times. Its antigen is unidentified. The data are from a study of T-cell memory formation after mild COVID-19. Across the study: TCR clusters were mostly confined to one donor each. The study, taken as a whole, reports: Some SARS-CoV-2-responding clones were already detected in memory before infection.

Via MiXCR, TCRdb re-called the 5' RACE reads, giving one row per CDR3 protein. The sample has some 340,000 distinct CDR3 sequences; about an eighth are singletons. V gave up 1 base and J gave up 1 base; unmatched junction bases: 3. The CDR3 consists of 15 residues. Germline CDR1 is MNHEY and CDR2 is SVGAGI. The sample was PBMCs or a T cell subset sorted from them (not recorded which). This chain uses TRBV6-5 with TRBJ1-1; 7 positions agree with TRBD1. The receptor comes from a man aged 18-30 years who had mild COVID-19 (a few samples of this study predate the infection). Cell type and time point are not known. The CDR3 reads CASSYWAGGNTEAFF. The CDR3 DNA reads TGTGCCAGCAGTTACTGGGCAGGGGGGAACACTGAAGCTTTCTTT.